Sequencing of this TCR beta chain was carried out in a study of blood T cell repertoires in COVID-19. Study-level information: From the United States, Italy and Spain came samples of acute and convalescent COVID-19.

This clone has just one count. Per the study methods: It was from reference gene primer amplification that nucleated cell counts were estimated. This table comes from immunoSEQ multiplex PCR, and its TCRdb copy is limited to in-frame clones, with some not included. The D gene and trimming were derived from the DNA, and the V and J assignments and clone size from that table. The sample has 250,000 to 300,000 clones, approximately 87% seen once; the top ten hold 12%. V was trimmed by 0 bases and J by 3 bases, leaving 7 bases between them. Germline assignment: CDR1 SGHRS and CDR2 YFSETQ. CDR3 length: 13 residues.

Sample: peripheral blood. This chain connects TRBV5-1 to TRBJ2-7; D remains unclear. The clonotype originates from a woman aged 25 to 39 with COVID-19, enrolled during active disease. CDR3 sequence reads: CASSLGTNYEQYF. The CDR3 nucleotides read TGCGCCAGCAGCTTGGGTACAAACTACGAGCAGTACTTC.